This TCR beta chain is from a study of blood T cell repertoires in COVID-19. Study background: Whether acute or convalescent, the COVID-19 samples came from the United States, Italy and Spain. T cells, B-cell-depleted T cells, or PBMCs supplied cDNA or gDNA.

V dropped 6 bases and J dropped 5 bases, with 13 bases sitting between them. The CDR3 is made up of 14 amino acids. Per germline, CDR1 MNHEY and CDR2 SVGAGI. Under the authors' procedure: Estimation of nucleated cell counts was performed using reference gene primer amplification. The data were produced by immunoSEQ multiplex PCR, yet TCRdb's version contains in-frame clones alone and is incomplete. D and trimming were read from the DNA, whereas the V and J calls and clone size are those reported in that table. The sample yields more than 90,000 clones, about 90% seen once. The sequenced sample consisted of peripheral blood. This sequence originates from a human donor in a cohort sampled during active COVID-19. The chain is built from TRBV6-5 and TRBJ2-2; a weak D match, TRBD2 (6 bases). CDR3 coding DNA: TGTGCCAGCAGGCCGGGACTGCAAACCGGGGAGCTGTTTTTT. This encodes CASRPGLQTGELFF.